This T cell receptor (beta chain) was retrieved from a study of identical twins. Whole-study findings and limits: Models underestimated out-of-frame TCR alpha sharing in monozygotic twins.

The CDR3 extends over 16 amino acids. Germline V gene data show CDR1 as MGHDK and CDR2 as SYGVNS. V was pared by 4 bases and J by 1 base, with 15 bases between. Note on this clonotype: The antigen is unknown.

Each CDR3 protein gets one entry after TCRdb re-called the 5' RACE reads with MiXCR. Among 450,000 or so distinct CDR3 sequences listed, more than 20% were seen once. In addition, the sample was reused for a study of T cells expressing NK-cell markers. That work states: The authors sequenced eight donors, of whom seven were HCMV-seropositive and one was seronegative.

Source material: CD4+ T cells sorted from blood. The J gene is TRBJ2-3, the V gene TRBV25-1, with a weak D call TRBD2 (6 bases). The TCR was taken from a young woman in good health. The CDR3 nucleotides read TGTGCCAGCAGTGTCTCAGGGAGGATACGCACAGATACGCAGTATTTT. It translates to CASSVSGRIRTDTQYF.